This T cell receptor beta chain was captured by sequencing in a study of vaccination effects on CD4 cells after COVID-19. About this clone: Its antigen is unknown.

Antigen-specific CD4+ T cell clonotypes were called by their expansion after viral peptide-pool culture in ViraFEST. Researchers isolated CD4+ T cells once about eleven days of culture had elapsed. The table came from immunoSEQ multiplex PCR; TCRdb's copy has only in-frame clones and leaves some out. The table has fewer than 65,000 clones, roughly 76% seen once. Per germline, CDR1 MNHEY and CDR2 SVGEGT. After removal of 5 bases from V and 9 bases from J, the junction contained 5 bases not matched to a gene. The CDR3 totals 12 residues. The clonotype originates from a human donor who received a COVID-19 vaccine. The rearrangement uses TRBV6-2 or TRBV6-3 and TRBJ2-3; 7 bases are a match to TRBD1. The sample in question was CD4+ T cells from PBMCs cultured with HCoV-229E spike peptides, obtained before COVID-19 vaccination. CDR3 bases: TGTGCCAGCAGTACTACAGGGGACACGCAGTATTTT. This sequence encodes CASSTTGDTQYF.